The entry below gives a single TCR beta chain sequence along with its context. Produced via immunoSEQ multiplex PCR; TCRdb's table is partial and in-frame only. Among around 31,000 clones listed, roughly 90% were seen once. Noted time point: newly diagnosed, previously untreated cHL patient sample. CD4+ T cells were purified from thawed PBMCs by magnetic negative selection. The comparison group had newly diagnosed, previously untreated classical Hodgkin lymphoma. This record belongs to a study of PD-1 blockade in classical Hodgkin lymphoma. Specimen: CD4+ T cells from blood. The clonotype comes from a human donor with classical Hodgkin lymphoma.

The CDR3 DNA reads TGTGCCAGCAGCTCATTGGTAAACACCGGGGAGCTGTTTTTT. It is translated as CASSSLVNTGELFF. The V and J genes are TRBV11-2 and TRBJ2-2; no firm D call. Trimming shortened V by 4 bases and J by 2 bases, and 8 bases separated the two germline ends. Germline values: CDR1 SGHAT, CDR2 FQNNGV. This CDR3 spans 14 amino acids. The full variable domain, in which reference TRBV11-2 and TRBJ2-2 provide the parts outside the CDR3, is EAGVAQSPRYKIIEKRQSVAFWCNPISGHATLYWYQQILGQGPKLLIQFQNNGVVDDSQLPKDRFSAERLKGVDSTLKIQPAKLEDSAVYLCASSSLVNTGELFFGEGSRLTVL.